This TCR beta chain was captured by sequencing in a study of shared clonotypes between healthy human individuals. As for this clone: Its antigen is undetermined.

V lost 2 bases to trimming and J lost 3 bases; unmatched junction nucleotides: 8. This CDR3 comprises 16 residues. Germline CDR1 reads SGHNT; CDR2 reads YYREEE (reference sequence). TCRdb's copy holds only in-frame clones and misses some; the assay was immunoSEQ multiplex PCR. The sample carries 550,000 to 800,000 clones, about 90% recorded once. Study conclusions and caveats: Some clonotypes were shared by all four sorted-subset donors, while others were not shared. The non-shared ones had lower generation probabilities than the shared ones.

This rearrangement joins TRBV5-4 to TRBJ2-7, with 10 bases matching TRBD1. This clonotype was obtained from a young man in good health. Some clones in this sample may be carry-over from other donors' samples. The source material was memory CD8+ T cells from PBMCs. Regarding subset: CD45RO+ cells pooled with CCR7-negative TemRA cells. CDR3 loop: CASSFDLGQGFYEQYF. The CDR3 DNA follows: TGTGCCAGCAGCTTTGATTTGGGACAGGGGTTCTACGAGCAGTACTTC.